This section outlines one T cell receptor delta chain sequence together with its context. Antigen specificity is unknown. These data are taken from a study of Vδ1+ human thymocytes. Study-wide findings and caveats: Donors shared many TRG clonotypes but few TRD clonotypes. Thymic delta-chain repertoires held around 20% Vdelta2 sequences and few Vdelta3, despite high sort purity. Thymic TRG and TRD repertoires appeared highly polyclonal, with Gaussian CDR3 length distributions.

The template was reverse-transcribed extracted RNA. CDR3 amplicons came from multiplex PCR with pooled V-gene forward and constant-region reverse primers. TCRdb processed the multiplex PCR reads again with the CATT caller. The sample consists of 80,000 or so delta-chain clones, around 30% of them appearing once. The V and J ends lost 1 base and 6 bases, in that order; junction bases with no gene match: 21. Germline loops: CDR1 TSWWSYY, CDR2 QGS. The CDR3 covers 20 residues. After alphabeta T cell depletion, CD3+ Vdelta1+ Vdelta2- thymocytes were sorted. Between roughly 96% and 99.6% of sorted thymocytes were Vdelta1+.

The chain joins TRDV1 to TRDJ1; 9 bases are shared with TRDD3. The clonotype originates from a boy in the first two years of life who had congenital heart surgery. Sequencing input: Vdelta1+ gamma-delta thymocytes from the thymus. Subset in this sample: FACS-sorted CD3+ TCRalphabeta- TCRVdelta1+ TCRVdelta2- thymocytes. CDR3 sequence (DNA): TGTGCTCTTGGGGAACGTTTTTTCCCTAACTACTGGGGGACCGCTAATAAACTCATCTTT. Its translation is CALGERFFPNYWGTANKLIF.